Presented here are 24 T cell receptor beta chains from one specimen sequenced in a study of Ad26.COV2.S vaccination and SARS-CoV-2 variants. Libraries were prepared by immunoSEQ multiplex PCR; TCRdb keeps only in-frame clonotypes and omits some of them. The profile covers roughly 500,000 clones, with about 88% appearing a single time and 2% to 3% taken by the ten largest. As for treatment: around 19 received Ad26.COV2.S at low or high dose, single or two shots; roughly five received placebo; per-sample allocation not given. Collection of samples fell on day 63 after the first vaccine or placebo injection. The sequencing used peripheral blood, collected in a trial of Ad26.COV2.S vaccine versus placebo. The receptors come from a person aged 18-60 years who received the Ad26.COV2.S COVID-19 vaccine or a placebo.

The CDR3: CASSYSTYKPSEQYF. The CDR3 region has the DNA TGTGCCAGCAGTTACTCTACCTATAAGCCCTCCGAGCAGTACTTC. V usage is TRBV6-5 and J usage is TRBJ2-7; D gene unclear. V was clipped by 0 bases and J by 6 bases, with 15 bases between them. The CDR3 is 15 amino acids. Germline V gene sequence: CDR1 MNHEY, CDR2 SVGAGI.

This clone has just one count. The gene calls are TRBV4-2 and TRBJ1-4; no clear D gene. Trimming pared 0 bases from V and 10 bases from J, leaving 9 bases between. This CDR3 region has 13 residues. Germline-derived CDR1 and CDR2 are LGHNA and YNFKEQ. CDR3 sequence: CASSQEGLRKLFF. In nucleotides, the CDR3 is TGTGCCAGCAGCCAAGAAGGTCTAAGAAAACTGTTTTTT.

This chain connects TRBV5-1 to TRBJ1-6, with TRBD1 as a possible D gene (5 bases). Germline CDR1 is SGHRS and CDR2 is YFSETQ. There are 14 residues in the CDR3. Between the trimmed V and J ends, which lost 7 bases and 5 bases, there was a span of 13 bases. CDR3: CASRDGSNNSPLHF. The CDR3 DNA reads TGCGCCAGCCGGGACGGGAGTAATAATTCACCCCTCCACTTT.

The table lists this clone with a count of one. J is TRBJ2-7 and V is TRBV20-1; D unresolved. Trimming left V 3 bases short and J 9 bases short, with 12 bases between. Germline CDR1 is DFQATT and CDR2 is SNEGSKA (reference sequence). The CDR3 length is 11 residues. The DNA of the CDR3 is TGCAGTGCTAGCTCCCTAGGTGTGCAGTACTTC. Its protein is CSASSLGVQYF.

The chain couples TRBV6-5 to TRBJ1-1; D unclear. V was shortened by 2 bases and J by 13 bases, with 20 bases between the two germline ends. This CDR3 spans 14 amino acids. Per the germline V gene, CDR1 is MNHEY and CDR2 is SVGAGI. The CDR3 DNA reads TGTGCCAGCAGTTACCTCGAGGACGCCGAAGGGCTTTTCTTT. It specifies CASSYLEDAEGLFF.

The rearrangement uses TRBV4-3 and TRBJ2-1; 9 nucleotides align to TRBD2. J was trimmed by 3 bases and V by 5 bases; bases with no gene match: 11. This CDR3 spans 17 amino acids. Germline V gene sequence: CDR1 LGHNA, CDR2 YSLEER. Here the CDR3 reads CASSWGSGGASYNEQFF. DNA of the CDR3: TGCGCCAGCAGCTGGGGTAGCGGGGGAGCAAGCTACAATGAGCAGTTCTTC.

As regards this clone: Other nucleotide sequences from this sample produce the same CDR3. The chain couples TRBV9 to TRBJ2-3; D is uncertain. Germline V gene sequence: CDR1 SGDLS, CDR2 YYNGEE. V was shortened by 0 bases and J by 3 bases, with 2 bases between the two germline ends. The CDR3 contains 12 residues. The CDR3 DNA reads as TGTGCCAGCAGCGTAGTTACAGATACGCAGTATTTT. Translation: CASSVVTDTQYF.

This chain links TRBV4-3 with TRBJ1-4; D remains unclear. Germline values: CDR1 LGHNA, CDR2 YSLEER. Between the trimmed V and J ends, which lost 4 bases and 7 bases, there was a span of 13 bases. This CDR3 has 14 amino acids. The CDR3 region has the DNA TGCGCCAGCAGCCCCCGAACTAACAGTGAAAAACTGTTTTTT. The encoded protein is CASSPRTNSEKLFF.

In nucleotides, the CDR3 is TGTGCCTGGAGTGGCCAACAAAACACTGAAGCTTTCTTT. Translation: CAWSGQQNTEAFF. The chain uses TRBV30 and TRBJ1-1; D not resolved. V lost 1 base and J 2 bases, leaving 8 bases between the germline ends. The germline gives CDR1 GTSNPN, CDR2 SVGIG (reference sequence). The CDR3 is 13 amino acids.

This rearrangement joins TRBV11-2 to TRBJ2-1; 9 bases match TRBD2. J lost 2 bases, V lost 2 bases, and 4 bases had no gene match. From germline, CDR1 is SGHAT and CDR2 FQNNGV. The CDR3 spans 16 residues. DNA for the CDR3: TGTGCCAGCAGCTTAAGACTAGCGGCCACCTACAATGAGCAGTTCTTC. Its translation is CASSLRLAATYNEQFF.

This chain links TRBV7-9 with TRBJ1-1; unclear D gene. Germline V gives CDR1 SEHNR, CDR2 FQNEAQ (reference sequence). CDR3 size: 14 residues. V shed 5 bases and J shed 4 bases, with 14 bases lying between them. CDR3 in DNA: TGTGCCAGCAGCAGAAATGGGTTTAGCACTGAAGCTTTCTTT. Amino acids: CASSRNGFSTEAFF. The complete variable domain, with remaining parts taken from reference TRBV7-9 and TRBJ1-1, reads DTGVSQNPRHKITKRGQNVTFRCDPISEHNRLYWYRQTLGQGPEFLTYFQNEAQLEKSRLLSDRFSAERPKGSFSTLEIQRTEQGDSAMYLCASSRNGFSTEAFFGQGTRLTVV.

V usage is TRBV30 and J usage is TRBJ1-5; TRBD1 matches 7 bases. This CDR3 comprises 13 residues. Germline CDR1 reads GTSNPN; CDR2 reads SVGIG (reference sequence). V lost 5 bases to trimming and J lost 4 bases; unmatched junction nucleotides: 5. The DNA of the CDR3 is TGTGCCTGGGCCGGGACAGTTAATCAGCCCCAGCATTTT. Amino acid sequence: CAWAGTVNQPQHF.

The chain uses TRBV7-2 and TRBJ2-1; 9 bases are a match to TRBD2. V lost 5 bases to trimming and J lost 6 bases; unmatched junction nucleotides: 17. CDR1 is SGHTA, CDR2 FQGNSA, per germline. This CDR3 spans 18 amino acids. The CDR3: CASSPRGLALKGGNEQFF. CDR3 sequence (DNA): TGTGCCAGCAGCCCCCGGGGACTAGCCCTTAAGGGGGGCAATGAGCAGTTCTTC.

This clone has a handful of counts. The rearrangement joins TRBV5-5 to TRBJ1-5; 10 bases match TRBD1. The length of the CDR3 is 14 residues. Looked up from germline, CDR1 is SGHKS and CDR2 is YYEKEE (reference sequence). The V and J ends lost 4 bases and 5 bases, in that order; junction bases with no gene match: 3. DNA of the CDR3: TGTGCCAGCAGCCCCGGGACAGGGGATCAGCCCCAGCATTTT. It codes for CASSPGTGDQPQHF.

This clone was counted a few times. The chain joins TRBV19 to TRBJ1-1; 10 nucleotides align to TRBD1. Germline values: CDR1 LNHDA, CDR2 SQIVND (reference sequence). This CDR3 spans 14 amino acids. The V and J ends lost 6 bases and 4 bases, in that order; junction bases with no gene match: 5. The CDR3 region has the DNA TGTGCCAGTAGACGGGACAGGGGAGGCACTGAAGCTTTCTTT. Its translation is CASRRDRGGTEAFF.

The rearrangement joins TRBV19 to TRBJ1-5; 9 bases map to TRBD1. The CDR3 sequence is 14 residues long. The junction had 4 bases not matched to a gene; V was cut back by 6 bases and J by 4 bases. Germline CDR1 LNHDA, CDR2 SQIVND (reference sequence). Here the CDR3 DNA reads TGTGCCAGTAGCCGGGACAGGGTAAATCAGCCCCAGCATTTT. It codes for CASSRDRVNQPQHF.

Comments on this clone: The sample carries other DNA sequences with the same CDR3. The V and J genes are TRBV4-3 and TRBJ1-3; D is uncertain. Germline-derived CDR1 and CDR2 are LGHNA and YSLEER. V lost 1 base and J lost 0, with 7 bases in between. The CDR3 consists of 15 residues. Written as DNA, the CDR3 is TGCGCCAGCAGCCAAGGGGTTCGCTCTGGAAACACCATATATTTT. This translates into CASSQGVRSGNTIYF.

The chain combines TRBV27 with TRBJ2-7, with D unclear. Per the germline V gene, CDR1 is MNHEY and CDR2 is SMNVEV (reference sequence). Trimming took off 3 bases at V and 2 bases at J, with 14 bases between the two ends. This CDR3 comprises 15 residues. The CDR3 region is CASSFSTRRTYEQYV. In DNA form, the CDR3 reads TGTGCCAGCAGTTTCTCCACCCGTAGGACCTACGAGCAGTACGTC.

J is TRBJ1-2 and V is TRBV6-2 or TRBV6-3; no clear D. V shed 5 bases and J shed 2 bases, with 15 bases lying between them. Germline V gives CDR1 MNHEY, CDR2 SVGEGT. The CDR3 is made up of 15 amino acids. Here the CDR3 DNA reads TGTGCCAGCAGTCTACCGACGGGCCCAAACTATGGCTACACCTTC. This encodes CASSLPTGPNYGYTF.

CDR3 sequence: CATSDWGAGNTDTQYF. In DNA form, the CDR3 reads TGTGCCACCAGTGATTGGGGGGCTGGAAACACAGATACGCAGTATTTT. The chain has TRBV24-1 and TRBJ2-3, with D possibly being TRBD1 or TRBD2 (6 bases each). CDR1 and CDR2 (germline): KGHDR, SFDVKD. The CDR3 spans 16 residues. V was clipped by 2 bases and J by 2 bases, with 13 bases between them.

The rearrangement links TRBV29-1 to TRBJ2-1; 11 bases line up with TRBD2. Per germline, CDR1 SQVTM and CDR2 ANQGSEA. V shed 4 bases, J shed 4 bases, and the junction held 9 bases outside the gene matches. CDR3 size: 16 residues. CDR3 nucleotides: TGCAGCGTTGTGGTAGGGACTAGCGGTCGGTACAATGAGCAGTTCTTC. This translates into CSVVVGTSGRYNEQFF.

V usage is TRBV6-5 and J usage is TRBJ2-3; no firm D call. Germline V CDR1 and CDR2: MNHEY, SVGAGI. Trimming pared 0 bases from V and 2 bases from J, leaving 6 bases between. This CDR3 is built from 14 residues. The CDR3 sequence: CASSYSKPTDTQYF. DNA of the CDR3: TGTGCCAGCAGTTACTCGAAGCCCACAGATACGCAGTATTTT.

This CDR3 reads CASSLGRGWNTEAFF. CDR3 DNA sequence: TGTGCCAGCAGCTTAGGACGGGGTTGGAACACTGAAGCTTTCTTT. This sequence joins TRBV7-2 and TRBJ1-1, with D unclear. The CDR3 sequence is 15 residues long. V was clipped by 1 base and J by 1 base, with 10 bases between them. Germline V gives CDR1 SGHTA, CDR2 FQGNSA.

The chain joins TRBV5-4 to TRBJ2-6; TRBD1 is a possible D gene (6 bases). V lost 4 bases and J 2 bases, leaving 16 bases between the germline ends. This CDR3 has 17 amino acids. Germline loops: CDR1 SGHNT, CDR2 YYREEE (reference sequence). The CDR3 here is CASSRASNRAGANVLTF. The DNA of the CDR3 is TGTGCCAGCAGCCGCGCCTCTAACAGGGCTGGGGCCAACGTCCTGACTTTC.